This TCR beta chain is from a study of CD8 T cells in ankylosing spondylitis. Study-wide points: Apparently characteristic of ankylosing spondylitis blood was a TCR beta motif (roughly eight highly homologous variants).

Using its own MiXCR run on the 5' RACE reads, TCRdb lists one record per CDR3 protein. The profile shows 650,000 to 800,000 distinct CDR3 sequences, roughly 19% of them singletons. To note about this clonotype: Antigen specificity is unknown.

Per the germline V gene, CDR1 is SEHNR and CDR2 is FQNEAQ (reference sequence). The CDR3 sequence is 14 residues long. V dropped 3 bases and J dropped 3 bases, with 9 bases sitting between them. What was sequenced was blood, either unsorted or a sorted T cell fraction (not recorded which). The chain combines TRBV7-9 with TRBJ2-1; D tentatively reads TRBD1 or TRBD2 (5 bases each). This receptor was taken from a male donor with ankylosing spondylitis. The CDR3 loop reads CASSFRGRYNEQFF. The CDR3 coding sequence is TGTGCCAGCAGCTTCCGGGGCCGCTACAATGAGCAGTTCTTC.